The 18 T cell receptor beta chains below come from one sample, sequenced in a study of blood T cells in healthy people across ages. The use of a sample-barcoded 5' primer and a J-beta primer mix characterized a second PCR of roughly 6 to 12 cycles. TCRdb re-called the 5' RACE reads through MiXCR, storing one row per CDR3 protein. The table has some 730,000 distinct CDR3 sequences, about 24% seen once; the top ten hold around 21%. The sample was blood. The receptors were gathered from a man aged 70 or older in good health.

The V gene is TRBV12-3 or TRBV12-4, the J gene TRBJ2-6, with 9 bases matching TRBD1. The CDR3 sequence is 18 residues long. V was clipped by 7 bases and J by 1 base; unmatched bases: 11. The CDR3 sequence: CASTPGTGWISGANVLTF. The CDR3 DNA follows: TGTGCCAGCACCCCTGGGACAGGGTGGATTTCTGGGGCCAACGTCCTGACTTTC.

This clonotype is a singleton in its sample. The chain has TRBV12-3 or TRBV12-4 and TRBJ2-7, with D unclear. With the DNA end fitting TRBJ2-1 better, the J assignment may be wrong. The CDR3 runs to 14 residues. In DNA form, the CDR3 reads TGTGCCAGCTGCCCGGTAATGGTCCACAATGAGCAGTTCTTC. This translates into CASCPVMVHNEQFF.

The chain combines TRBV20-1 with TRBJ2-1; D not certain. Trimming left V 3 bases short and J 7 bases short, with 13 bases between. The CDR3 is 13 residues long. CDR1 and CDR2 (germline): DFQATT, SNEGSKA (reference sequence). For the CDR3, the DNA is TGCAGTGCTAGGAAGAGCGTTGGTAATGAGCAGTTCTTC. Amino acids: CSARKSVGNEQFF.

The rearrangement links TRBV20-1 to TRBJ1-1; D gene uncertain. Germline V CDR1 and CDR2: DFQATT, SNEGSKA (reference sequence). V gave up 3 bases and J gave up 4 bases, with 9 bases separating them. CDR3 size: 12 residues. The CDR3 loop is CSARLQVTEAFF. As DNA, the CDR3 is TGCAGTGCTAGGCTGCAAGTCACTGAAGCTTTCTTT.

This clonotype was counted only a few times. The chain carries TRBV7-9 and TRBJ2-1; no clear D gene. Germline V gene lookup returns CDR1 SEHNR and CDR2 FQNEAQ (reference sequence). This CDR3 has 17 residues. The germline V and J ends were trimmed by 5 bases and 3 bases, with 20 bases remaining between them. Here the CDR3 DNA reads TGTGCCAGCAGCCCGGACCTAGACTCCACTAACTACAATGAGCAGTTCTTC. Encoded protein: CASSPDLDSTNYNEQFF.

This clonotype came up a few times. The J gene is TRBJ2-6, the V gene TRBV29-1; no reliable D call. The CDR3 consists of 17 residues. Per germline, CDR1 SQVTM and CDR2 ANQGSEA. V was shortened by 0 bases and J by 0 bases, with 12 bases between the two germline ends. The CDR3, as DNA: TGCAGCGTTGAAGATCGCGAATACCACTCTGGGGCCAACGTCCTGACTTTC. It specifies CSVEDREYHSGANVLTF. Complete variable domain (other parts from reference TRBV29-1 and TRBJ2-6): SAVISQKPSRDICQRGTSLTIQCQVDSQVTMMFWYRQQPGQSLTLIATANQGSEATYESGFVIDKFPISRPNLTFSTLTVSNMSPEDSSIYLCSVEDREYHSGANVLTFGAGSRLTVL.

The chain employs TRBV6-6 and TRBJ2-5, with no clear D. The DNA end favors TRBJ2-1, so the J call may be wrong. The CDR3 sequence is 13 residues long. Looked up from germline, CDR1 is MNHNY and CDR2 is SVGAGI (reference sequence). CDR3 sequence (DNA): TGTGCCAGCAGTTTCGCAGCATCCAATGAGCAGTTCTTC. It codes for CASSFAASNEQFF.

This clonotype was detected a few times. V and J are TRBV4-3 and TRBJ2-1; D may be TRBD1 (5 bases). Trimming cost V 2 bases and J 7 bases, with 21 bases left between them. The CDR3 runs 17 residues. CDR1 and CDR2 from the germline V gene are LGHNA and YSLEER. CDR3 DNA: TGCGCCAGCAGCCAACCTACCCAATCAGCAGGGTTGAATGAGCAGTTCTTC. This translates into CASSQPTQSAGLNEQFF.

This clonotype was found a few times. One end of the junction fails to match germline, which may point to a read error. The V call is TRBV7-2, the J call TRBJ2-2; 12 bases agree with TRBD2. Germline CDR1 is SGHTA and CDR2 is FQGNSA. The CDR3 is made up of 15 amino acids. CDR3 in DNA: TGTGCCAGCAGCCTAGCGGGAGGGCCATTCGGGGAGCTGTTTTTT. It specifies CASSLAGGPFGELFF. Using reference TRBV7-2 and TRBJ2-2 for the parts outside the CDR3, the full variable domain is GAGVSQSPSNKVTEKGKDVELRCDPISGHTALYWYRQSLGQGLEFLIYFQGNSAPDKSGLPSDRFSAERTGGSVSTLTIQRTQQEDSAVYLCASSLAGGPFGELFFGEGSRLTVL.

This sequence joins TRBV19 and TRBJ2-5; 14 nucleotides line up with TRBD2. The CDR3 runs to 15 residues. With 5 bases clipped from V and 10 bases from J, the junction kept 9 bases outside the gene matches. Per germline, CDR1 LNHDA and CDR2 SQIVND (reference sequence). The CDR3 sequence: CASSPGTSGRTGQYF. The CDR3, as DNA: TGTGCCAGTAGTCCCGGGACTAGCGGGAGAACGGGCCAGTACTTC.

The V call is TRBV6-1, the J call TRBJ1-1; 8 positions agree with TRBD1. Germline assignment: CDR1 MNHNS and CDR2 SASEGT. The CDR3 runs to 18 residues. The V gene end was trimmed by 4 bases and the J gene end by 0 bases; junction bases not matched to a gene: 13. CDR3 loop: CASSAGASRGPMNTEAFF. DNA for the CDR3: TGTGCCAGCAGTGCCGGCGCATCCAGGGGGCCCATGAACACTGAAGCTTTCTTT.

V and J are TRBV9 and TRBJ2-2; TRBD2 agrees at 7 bases. Losses at the gene ends were 0 bases for V and 3 bases for J; bases not matched to a gene: 5. The CDR3 consists of 16 residues. Germline lookup yields CDR1 SGDLS and CDR2 YYNGEE. CDR3 nucleotide sequence: TGTGCCAGCAGCGTAGCTAGTGCGGGAGACACCGGGGAGCTGTTTTTT. Translating it yields CASSVASAGDTGELFF.

The rearrangement joins TRBV20-1 to TRBJ1-1, with a possible D match to TRBD1 (5 bases). The CDR3 extends over 14 amino acids. Germline V gene sequence: CDR1 DFQATT, CDR2 SNEGSKA (reference sequence). V was pared by 4 bases and J by 2 bases, with 14 bases between. The DNA of the CDR3 is TGCAGTGCTATTAGGACACAGATCAACACTGAAGCTTTCTTT. It specifies CSAIRTQINTEAFF.

The chain couples TRBV20-1 to TRBJ2-3; possible D gene TRBD2, 5 bases. This CDR3 comprises 16 residues. Trimming took off 6 bases at V and 3 bases at J, with 22 bases between the two ends. Germline lookup yields CDR1 DFQATT and CDR2 SNEGSKA (reference sequence). CDR3 region: CSASKLVTHSTDTQYF. As DNA, the CDR3 is TGCAGTGCCTCGAAACTAGTAACACACTCAACAGATACGCAGTATTTT.

The V gene is TRBV6-5, the J gene TRBJ2-5, with D perhaps TRBD1 (7 bases). The DNA end favors TRBJ2-1, so the J call may be wrong. The CDR3 length is 16 residues. CDR1 is MNHEY, CDR2 SVGAGI, per germline. As DNA, the CDR3 is TGTGCCAGCAGTTGGGCTGGGAGACTAGGGGGCGATGTGCAGTTCTTC. Residues: CASSWAGRLGGDVQFF.

The chain recombines TRBV4-2 with TRBJ2-7, with 8 bases fitting TRBD2. The J call may be mistaken, given a closer DNA end match to TRBJ2-5. The V gene's germline CDR1 is LGHNA and CDR2 YNFKEQ. The CDR3 runs to 16 residues. The CDR3 nucleotides are TGTGCCAGCAGCCAAGATGGTCGGGGGGGCCGAGAGACCCAGTACTTC. Translated, it gives CASSQDGRGGRETQYF.

This clonotype was detected only a few times. One junction end does not reproduce the germline sequence, and a read error may be involved. This rearrangement joins TRBV5-1 to TRBJ2-1, with D perhaps TRBD2 (6 bases). The CDR3 extends over 16 amino acids. The germline CDR1 and CDR2 sequences are SGHRS and YFSETQ. Here the CDR3 DNA reads TGCGCCAGCACCCCCTGGGGGACTCCAGTCTACGATGAGCAGTTCTTC. This gives the protein CASTPWGTPVYDEQFF.

J is TRBJ2-3 and V is TRBV5-1; tentatively, D is TRBD2 (6 bases). V was clipped by 1 base and J by 6 bases, with 12 bases between them. From germline, CDR1 is SGHRS and CDR2 YFSETQ. The CDR3 has 14 amino acids. CDR3 residues: CASSLPREADTQYF. The DNA of the CDR3 is TGCGCCAGCAGCTTGCCCAGGGAGGCCGATACGCAGTATTTT. Full variable domain (outside the CDR3, taken from reference TRBV5-1 and TRBJ2-3): KAGVTQTPRYLIKTRGQQVTLSCSPISGHRSVSWYQQTPGQGLQFLFEYFSETQRNKGNFPGRFSGRQFSNSRSEMNVSTLELGDSALYLCASSLPREADTQYFGPGTRLTVL.